This passage covers 26 T cell receptor beta chains from one sample sequenced in a study of blood T cell repertoires in COVID-19. Some clones are missing from TCRdb's copy, which holds only in-frame ones; the method was immunoSEQ multiplex PCR. This table has around 290,000 clones, around 89% appearing once. Specimen: peripheral blood. The origin of the receptors is a man between 35 and 55 years old with acute or convalescent COVID-19.

The chain has TRBV7-9 and TRBJ2-7, with unresolved D. Trimming removed 0 bases at V and 2 bases at J, with 8 bases between. Germline assignment: CDR1 SEHNR and CDR2 FQNEAQ (reference sequence). CDR3 length: 14 residues. The chain's CDR3 is CASSLAEAPYEQYF. The CDR3 coding sequence is TGTGCCAGCAGCTTAGCAGAGGCACCCTACGAGCAGTACTTC.

The V call is TRBV6-5, the J call TRBJ1-2; a weak D match, TRBD1 (5 bases). V shed 5 bases and J shed 4 bases, with 8 bases lying between them. The CDR3 sequence is 12 residues long. CDR1 and CDR2 (germline): MNHEY, SVGAGI. CDR3 amino acids: CASSTQGYGYTF. The CDR3, as DNA: TGTGCCAGCAGTACTCAGGGCTATGGCTACACCTTC.

DNA for the CDR3: TGTGCCAGCAGCCAAGAGGGAGGGAAGCCCCAGCATTTT. It is translated as CASSQEGGKPQHF. This chain uses TRBV4-2 with TRBJ1-5; D ambiguous. With 0 bases removed from V and 8 bases from J, the gap between germline ends came to 8 bases. The CDR3 runs 13 residues. Germline V CDR1 and CDR2: LGHNA, YNFKEQ.

The chain uses TRBV13 and TRBJ1-2, with TRBD1 matching over 8 bases. The junction had 6 bases not matched to a gene; V was cut back by 1 base and J by 8 bases. Germline V gives CDR1 PRHDT, CDR2 FYEKMQ (reference sequence). The CDR3 sequence is 14 residues long. The CDR3 DNA sequence: TGTGCCAGCAGCTTAGCGACAGGGGTTGAGGGCTACACCTTC. As protein: CASSLATGVEGYTF.

The rearrangement joins TRBV6-5 to TRBJ2-7; D may be TRBD2 (5 bases). The CDR3 sequence is 13 residues long. V was trimmed by 7 bases and J by 1 base, leaving 11 bases between them. The germline gives CDR1 MNHEY, CDR2 SVGAGI. The CDR3 bases are TGTGCCAGCAATTCTCGGGGTTCCTACGAGCAGTACTTC. Translating gives CASNSRGSYEQYF.

This clone was seen once. This chain uses TRBV19 with TRBJ1-1; 8 nucleotides agree with TRBD1. Germline CDR1 reads LNHDA; CDR2 reads SQIVND (reference sequence). J gave up 1 base and V 10 bases, and 5 bases lay outside the gene matches. CDR3 size: 13 residues. The CDR3 is CATRTGKNTEAFF. The CDR3 DNA reads TGTGCCACCCGGACAGGGAAGAACACTGAAGCTTTCTTT.

The V and J genes are TRBV5-1 and TRBJ2-3, with D maybe TRBD1 (6 bases). This CDR3 is built from 16 residues. Germline V gives CDR1 SGHRS, CDR2 YFSETQ. V lost 3 bases and J lost 0, with 14 bases in between. The CDR3 region has the DNA TGCGCCAGCAGCTGGGGACAACTGACTAGCACAGATACGCAGTATTTT. It specifies CASSWGQLTSTDTQYF.

The chain recombines TRBV19 with TRBJ2-2; TRBD2 is a possible D gene (6 bases). This CDR3 is built from 11 residues. Germline values: CDR1 LNHDA, CDR2 SQIVND (reference sequence). Trimming shortened V by 7 bases and J by 6 bases, and 6 bases separated the two germline ends. DNA for the CDR3: TGTGCCAGTACGGGGGCCGGGGAGCTGTTTTTT. Translating it yields CASTGAGELFF.

The chain employs TRBV5-5 and TRBJ2-2; D possibly corresponds to TRBD1 (5 bases). Per the germline V gene, CDR1 is SGHKS and CDR2 is YYEKEE (reference sequence). The CDR3 spans 13 residues. Trimming left V 4 bases short and J 7 bases short, with 11 bases between. The CDR3 reads CASSTSGNGELFF. The CDR3 bases are TGTGCCAGCAGCACGTCAGGGAACGGGGAGCTGTTTTTT.

The chain employs TRBV7-3 and TRBJ1-2, with D hard to call. V lost 3 bases, J lost 8 bases, and 13 bases lay in between. This CDR3 region has 13 residues. Germline V CDR1 and CDR2: SGHTA, FQGTGA. CDR3 in amino acids: CASSFGNSDGYTF. CDR3 nucleotides: TGTGCCAGCAGCTTCGGGAATTCGGACGGCTACACCTTC.

The genes are TRBV7-9 and TRBJ1-2, with 8 bases that match TRBD1. Trimming took 1 base from V and 7 from J; bases not matched to a gene: 5. The CDR3 length is 14 residues. Germline CDR1 SEHNR, CDR2 FQNEAQ (reference sequence). The CDR3 spells CASSLGQGALGYTF. The CDR3 nucleotides read TGTGCCAGCAGCTTAGGGCAGGGGGCGCTTGGCTACACCTTC.

V is TRBV12-3 or TRBV12-4 and J is TRBJ1-1, with D unresolved. The CDR3 sequence is 13 residues long. Deletions cut 7 bases from V and 7 bases from J, with 16 bases between. The CDR3 loop reads CASTAFTAVEAFF. The DNA for the CDR3 is TGTGCCAGCACCGCCTTCACAGCTGTTGAAGCTTTCTTT.

The table lists this clone with a count of one. The CDR3 sequence is CASSRGTSRGDTQYF. CDR3 nucleotide sequence: TGTGCCAGCAGCCGCGGGACTTCTAGGGGAGATACGCAGTATTTT. The chain recombines TRBV7-2 with TRBJ2-3; tentative D call: TRBD2 (6 bases). CDR3 size: 15 residues. V was pared by 5 bases and J by 5 bases, with 17 bases between. Per the germline V gene, CDR1 is SGHTA and CDR2 is FQGNSA. The complete variable domain, with remaining parts taken from reference TRBV7-2 and TRBJ2-3, reads GAGVSQSPSNKVTEKGKDVELRCDPISGHTALYWYRQSLGQGLEFLIYFQGNSAPDKSGLPSDRFSAERTGGSVSTLTIQRTQQEDSAVYLCASSRGTSRGDTQYFGPGTRLTVL.

CDR3 in DNA: TGTGCCAGCAGCTCCGGGACAGCCCCCAATTCACCCCTCCACTTT. Translating it yields CASSSGTAPNSPLHF. J is TRBJ1-6 and V is TRBV5-8; 7 positions match TRBD1. Unmatched junction bases numbered 7, after V lost 3 bases and J lost 7 bases. Germline V gene lookup returns CDR1 SGHTS and CDR2 YDEGEE. The CDR3 consists of 15 residues.

The chain joins TRBV5-6 to TRBJ2-4; 7 nucleotides match TRBD1. The germline CDR1 and CDR2 sequences are SGHDT and YYEEEE. The CDR3 totals 13 residues. Trimming removed 4 bases from V and 16 bases from J; junction bases left unmatched: 14. CDR3 sequence reads: CASSLRQGIMSYF. CDR3 coding DNA: TGTGCCAGCAGCCTCCGACAGGGCATCATGAGTTACTTC.

This clone was seen a single time. The J gene is TRBJ1-2, the V gene TRBV9, with unresolved D. Looked up from germline, CDR1 is SGDLS and CDR2 is YYNGEE. V lost 0 bases, J lost 6 bases, and 21 bases lay in between. This CDR3 is built from 17 residues. As DNA, the CDR3 is TGTGCCAGCAGCGTAGCCCCCTCACTTGGTCCTAGTAATGGCTACACCTTC. Its protein is CASSVAPSLGPSNGYTF.

J is TRBJ2-2 and V is TRBV3-1 (or the pseudogene TRBV3-2); possibly TRBD1 for D (5 bases). This CDR3 comprises 15 residues. V was shortened by 4 bases and J by 3 bases, with 12 bases between the two germline ends. CDR1 and CDR2 (germline): LGHDT, YNNKEL (reference sequence). The CDR3 coding sequence is TGTGCCAGCAGCCTCCAGGGAATGGACACCGGGGAGCTGTTTTTT. Translation gives CASSLQGMDTGELFF.

This sequence joins TRBV5-1 and TRBJ1-4; 7 bases fit TRBD1. Germline V lookup: CDR1 SGHRS, CDR2 YFSETQ. V dropped 1 base and J dropped 6; count of bases not matched to a gene: 6. The CDR3 loop spans 15 amino acids. The CDR3 is CASSLQGGADEKLFF. The DNA for the CDR3 is TGCGCCAGCAGCTTGCAGGGGGGAGCGGATGAAAAACTGTTTTTT.

A single count supports this clone. The chain combines TRBV14 with TRBJ2-4; possibly TRBD1 for D (8 bases). Trimming took 5 bases from V and 1 from J, leaving 15 bases between them. The germline V gene encodes CDR1 SGHDN and CDR2 FVKESK. The CDR3 totals 16 residues. The chain's CDR3 is CASSSTGGDAKNIQYF. In DNA form, the CDR3 reads TGTGCCAGCAGCTCTACAGGGGGGGATGCCAAAAACATTCAGTACTTC.

The gene calls are TRBV24-1 and TRBJ2-7; 8 nucleotides line up with TRBD1. CDR1 and CDR2 (germline): KGHDR, SFDVKD. The CDR3 contains 14 residues. V shed 8 bases, J shed 6 bases, and the junction held 11 bases outside the gene matches. The CDR3: CATTRDRSPSEQYF. The CDR3 DNA is TGTGCCACCACCCGGGACAGGTCGCCCTCCGAGCAGTACTTC.

The V call is TRBV13, the J call TRBJ1-1; 7 bases map to TRBD1. V dropped 3 bases and J dropped 0; count of bases not matched to a gene: 7. Germline CDR1 PRHDT, CDR2 FYEKMQ (reference sequence). The CDR3 sequence is 16 residues long. CDR3 nucleotides: TGTGCCAGCAGCTTGTTTCGGGACAGCATGAACACTGAAGCTTTCTTT. The encoded protein is CASSLFRDSMNTEAFF.

V is TRBV15 and J is TRBJ1-1; TRBD1 might be the D (6 bases). The CDR3 has 16 amino acids. The germline V gene has CDR1 LNHNV and CDR2 YYDKDF (reference sequence). Between the trimmed V and J ends, which lost 5 bases and 5 bases, there was a span of 21 bases. CDR3 DNA sequence: TGTGCCACCAGCCAAGACAAAACAGGGCTTAGGACTGAAGCTTTCTTT. Translating gives CATSQDKTGLRTEAFF.

V usage is TRBV19 and J usage is TRBJ2-7; 8 bases map to TRBD1. The CDR3 totals 14 residues. V lost 5 bases and J lost 5; bases outside the gene matches: 8. The germline V gene encodes CDR1 LNHDA and CDR2 SQIVND (reference sequence). DNA of the CDR3: TGTGCCAGTAGTCTCGGACAGGGAATTCACGAGCAGTACTTC. Amino acid sequence: CASSLGQGIHEQYF.

This clone showed up just once. The chain has TRBV5-1 and TRBJ1-6; D is undetermined. The CDR3 contains 12 residues. Germline CDR1 SGHRS, CDR2 YFSETQ. Trimming removed 5 bases from V and 6 bases from J, with 6 bases in between. CDR3 nucleotides: TGCGCCAGCAGACAGCCTAATTCACCCCTCCACTTT. It encodes CASRQPNSPLHF.

The genes are TRBV9 and TRBJ1-3, with D unresolved. CDR1 is SGDLS, CDR2 YYNGEE, per germline. Trimming stripped 0 bases from V and 2 bases from J, with 6 bases between. The CDR3 runs to 14 residues. CDR3 region: CASSVGAAGNTIYF. CDR3 sequence (DNA): TGTGCCAGCAGCGTAGGGGCAGCTGGAAACACCATATATTTT.

This chain joins TRBV18 and TRBJ1-2; 9 bases align to TRBD1. The CDR3 has 17 residues. CDR1 and CDR2 (germline): KGHSH, LQKENI. Trimming at V came to 3 bases and at J to 3 bases, leaving 11 bases not matched to a gene. CDR3 amino acids: CASSPYTGGRADYGYTF. The CDR3 nucleotides read TGTGCCAGCTCACCGTATACAGGGGGCAGAGCGGACTATGGCTACACCTTC.